Each of the 27 T cell receptor beta chains below was sequenced from the same sample in a study of OX40 agonist ivuxolimab in advanced cancers. Method: immunoSEQ multiplex PCR; TCRdb's copy keeps in-frame clones and lacks some. The sample has about 54,000 clones, 84% seen once. Sample: CD4+ or CD8+ T cells sorted from blood, taken in a trial of the OX40 agonist ivuxolimab. These receptors originate from an adult with an advanced solid tumor such as melanoma, head and neck, liver or kidney cancer.

V is TRBV11-2 and J is TRBJ1-1; tentative D call: TRBD1 (5 bases). From germline, CDR1 is SGHAT and CDR2 FQNNGV. V lost 6 bases, J lost 8 bases, and 13 bases lay in between. This CDR3 has 12 amino acids. The CDR3 nucleotides are TGTGCCAGCAGGGGGAGGGGAATAGAAGCTTTCTTT. Amino acid sequence: CASRGRGIEAFF.

The V and J genes are TRBV4-1 and TRBJ2-5; 7 positions agree with TRBD2. CDR3 length: 15 residues. The V gene end was trimmed by 0 bases and the J gene end by 12 bases; junction bases not matched to a gene: 13. Germline V gives CDR1 MGHRA, CDR2 YSYEKL. CDR3 sequence reads: CASSQEGTGGFQKYF. The CDR3 DNA reads TGCGCCAGCAGCCAAGAGGGGACGGGAGGCTTCCAAAAGTACTTC.

The CDR3 sequence: CASSLPRGLNTEAFF. CDR3 DNA: TGTGCCAGCAGCTTACCCAGGGGGCTCAACACTGAAGCTTTCTTT. V usage is TRBV11-2 and J usage is TRBJ1-1; 8 positions agree with TRBD1. Germline assignment: CDR1 SGHAT and CDR2 FQNNGV. Trimming removed 2 bases from V and 2 bases from J; junction bases left unmatched: 4. This CDR3 is built from 15 residues.

Only one count was recorded for this clone. The gene calls are TRBV2 and TRBJ2-2; 7 nucleotides agree with TRBD2. Germline-derived CDR1 and CDR2 are SNHLY and FYNNEI. The CDR3 runs to 17 residues. The V and J ends lost 3 bases and 0 bases, in that order; junction bases with no gene match: 7. The chain's CDR3 is CASSDGASGANTGELFF. CDR3 DNA sequence: TGTGCCAGCAGTGACGGGGCTAGCGGAGCGAACACCGGGGAGCTGTTTTTT.

A note on this clone: Additional DNA sequences in this sample encode the identical CDR3. The V gene is TRBV5-1, the J gene TRBJ2-2; 10 bases align to TRBD2. The CDR3 covers 15 residues. Germline-derived CDR1 and CDR2 are SGHRS and YFSETQ. Trimming at V came to 0 bases and at J to 6 bases, leaving 2 bases not matched to a gene. This CDR3 is CASSLGTSGSGELFF. CDR3 coding DNA: TGCGCCAGCAGCTTGGGGACTAGCGGTTCCGGGGAGCTGTTTTTT. The full variable domain, in which reference TRBV5-1 and TRBJ2-2 provide the parts outside the CDR3, is KAGVTQTPRYLIKTRGQQVTLSCSPISGHRSVSWYQQTPGQGLQFLFEYFSETQRNKGNFPGRFSGRQFSNSRSEMNVSTLELGDSALYLCASSLGTSGSGELFFGEGSRLTVL.

The rearrangement links TRBV5-1 to TRBJ1-1; D is ambiguous. Trimming stripped 0 bases from V and 0 bases from J, with 6 bases between. CDR3 length: 14 amino acids. Germline V gene sequence: CDR1 SGHRS, CDR2 YFSETQ. This chain's CDR3 is CASSLGWVNTEAFF. DNA of the CDR3: TGCGCCAGCAGCTTGGGTTGGGTGAACACTGAAGCTTTCTTT.

V and J are TRBV19 and TRBJ2-7; TRBD1 aligns across 8 bases. Germline loops: CDR1 LNHDA, CDR2 SQIVND (reference sequence). Trimming at V came to 6 bases and at J to 7 bases, leaving 8 bases not matched to a gene. CDR3 size: 13 residues. The CDR3 sequence is CASRSGGVGEQYF. CDR3 coding DNA: TGTGCCAGTAGGTCAGGGGGCGTGGGTGAGCAGTACTTC.

V and J are TRBV6-4 and TRBJ2-6; TRBD1 is a possible D gene (5 bases). V lost 4 bases to trimming and J lost 3 bases, with 7 bases between them. Germline-derived CDR1 and CDR2 are MRHNA and SNTAGT. The CDR3 covers 14 residues. CDR3 sequence reads: CASSGGHGANVLTF. CDR3 nucleotide sequence: TGTGCCAGCAGTGGGGGCCATGGGGCCAACGTCCTGACTTTC.

This CDR3 reads CASSPPTGVGNEQFF. CDR3 nucleotides: TGTGCCAGCTCACCACCGACGGGAGTGGGAAATGAGCAGTTCTTC. This chain uses TRBV18 with TRBJ2-1, with a possible D match to TRBD2 (6 bases). V was clipped by 0 bases and J by 7 bases, with 13 bases between them. Germline V gene lookup returns CDR1 KGHSH and CDR2 LQKENI. The CDR3 is made up of 15 amino acids. Full variable domain (outside the CDR3, taken from reference TRBV18 and TRBJ2-1): NAGVMQNPRHLVRRRGQEARLRCSPMKGHSHVYWYRQLPEEGLKFMVYLQKENIIDESGMPKERFSAEFPKEGPSILRIQQVVRGDSAAYFCASSPPTGVGNEQFFGPGTRLTVL.

V and J are TRBV28 and TRBJ1-1; D unclear. CDR3 length equals 14 residues. Germline V gene sequence: CDR1 MDHEN, CDR2 SYDVKM. The germline V and J ends were trimmed by 5 bases and 0 bases, with 10 bases remaining between them. CDR3: CASSRDQMNTEAFF. CDR3 bases: TGTGCCAGCAGTCGAGACCAAATGAACACTGAAGCTTTCTTT.

This clone came up a few times. The genes are TRBV11-2 and TRBJ2-3; 13 bases are a match to TRBD2. The CDR3 sequence is 19 residues long. V lost 5 bases, J lost 0 bases, and 11 bases stayed unmatched. CDR1 is SGHAT, CDR2 FQNNGV, per germline. CDR3 region: CASSGGTSGTPPSTDTQYF. The CDR3 DNA is TGTGCCAGCAGCGGAGGGACTAGCGGGACTCCACCTAGCACAGATACGCAGTATTTT.

The J gene is TRBJ2-3, the V gene TRBV5-1; TRBD2 agrees at 9 bases. Looked up from germline, CDR1 is SGHRS and CDR2 is YFSETQ. The CDR3 runs 14 residues. The junction had 5 bases not matched to a gene; V was cut back by 5 bases and J by 4 bases. This CDR3 reads CASRGSGSSDTQYF. The CDR3 region has the DNA TGCGCCAGCAGAGGTAGCGGGAGTTCAGATACGCAGTATTTT.

Written as DNA, the CDR3 is TGTGCCAGAAGCTTGGCCACCGGAGATCAATTAACAAACTATGGCTACACCTTC. Translation: CARSLATGDQLTNYGYTF. The chain is built from TRBV5-3 and TRBJ1-2; D uncertain. TRBV5-3 is flagged as an ORF with uncertain function. V was shortened by 0 bases and J by 2 bases, with 20 bases between the two germline ends. This CDR3 is 18 amino acids long.

This chain connects TRBV9 to TRBJ2-3, with D perhaps matching TRBD2 (5 bases). Germline V gene lookup returns CDR1 SGDLS and CDR2 YYNGEE. This CDR3 is 14 amino acids long. V was shortened by 0 bases and J by 5 bases, with 10 bases between the two germline ends. Here the CDR3 reads CASSVDEGGDTQYF. The DNA for the CDR3 is TGTGCCAGCAGCGTAGATGAGGGCGGAGATACGCAGTATTTT.

This clone showed up just a few times. The V and J genes are TRBV19 and TRBJ2-7; D unclear. The ends were cut back, 5 bases at V and 3 bases at J, with 8 bases in the middle. The length of the CDR3 is 12 residues. Looked up from germline, CDR1 is LNHDA and CDR2 is SQIVND (reference sequence). The CDR3 nucleotides are TGTGCCAGTAGTGGCAGTAACTACGAGCAGTACTTC. Translated: CASSGSNYEQYF.

This chain links TRBV5-5 with TRBJ1-5; no definite D call. This CDR3 is 18 amino acids long. CDR1 and CDR2 (germline): SGHKS, YYEKEE (reference sequence). Trimming cost V 1 base and J 0 bases, with 17 bases left between them. This CDR3 is CASSLSGIVFDSNQPQHF. The CDR3 DNA sequence: TGTGCCAGCAGCTTGAGCGGCATCGTATTTGATAGCAATCAGCCCCAGCATTTT.

This clone has more than one count but fewer than ten. V gene TRBV12-5 combines with J gene TRBJ1-1; D is unclear. The CDR3 covers 13 residues. The V end lost 0 bases, the J end lost 7 bases, and 9 bases lay between the germline ends. CDR1 and CDR2 from the germline V gene are LGHNT and FRNRAP. The chain's CDR3 is CASGLVGRSEAFF. CDR3 bases: TGTGCTAGTGGTTTGGTAGGACGGAGTGAAGCTTTCTTT.

This rearrangement joins TRBV7-8 to TRBJ1-2; D not resolved. Between the trimmed V and J ends, which lost 4 bases and 3 bases, there was a span of 12 bases. From germline, CDR1 is SGHVS and CDR2 FQNEAQ. The CDR3 totals 14 residues. DNA for the CDR3: TGTGCCAGCAGCTCCCAGGTCTCGTACTATGGCTACACCTTC. The encoded protein is CASSSQVSYYGYTF.

The chain couples TRBV6-1 to TRBJ2-1; no clear D. Germline loops: CDR1 MNHNS, CDR2 SASEGT. CDR3 length: 15 amino acids. Trimming left V 7 bases short and J 4 bases short, with 17 bases between. DNA of the CDR3: TGTGCCAGCACTACCGGTGGGCTAGTTTACAATGAGCAGTTCTTC. Translation gives CASTTGGLVYNEQFF.

The chain joins TRBV5-1 to TRBJ2-7; 10 bases map to TRBD1. The CDR3 is made up of 16 amino acids. Trimming at V came to 6 bases and at J to 5 bases, leaving 14 bases not matched to a gene. CDR1 SGHRS and CDR2 YFSETQ come from the germline V gene. CDR3 region: CASNPTRDRGRDEQYF. For the CDR3, the DNA is TGCGCCAGCAACCCAACGCGCGACAGGGGGCGCGACGAGCAGTACTTC.

This chain connects TRBV5-1 to TRBJ2-1; no definite D call. CDR1 is SGHRS, CDR2 YFSETQ, per germline. Trimming shortened V by 5 bases and J by 7 bases, and 13 bases separated the two germline ends. There are 13 residues in the CDR3. The CDR3 region has the DNA TGCGCCAGCAGTACCGAACACGGGAATGAGCAGTTCTTC. Encoded protein: CASSTEHGNEQFF. Looking up the rest from reference TRBV5-1 and TRBJ2-1 gives the full variable domain: KAGVTQTPRYLIKTRGQQVTLSCSPISGHRSVSWYQQTPGQGLQFLFEYFSETQRNKGNFPGRFSGRQFSNSRSEMNVSTLELGDSALYLCASSTEHGNEQFFGPGTRLTVL.

This clone is medium-sized in the sample. The rearrangement links TRBV2 to TRBJ1-5, with a possible D match to TRBD1 (5 bases). The CDR3 covers 15 residues. Germline assignment: CDR1 SNHLY and CDR2 FYNNEI. Trimming removed 6 bases at V and 6 bases at J, with 18 bases between. CDR3 nucleotide sequence: TGTGCCAGCAGGGGCATCAAAGGGGCCGGTCAGCCCCAGCATTTT. This encodes CASRGIKGAGQPQHF.

The V and J genes are TRBV15 and TRBJ2-1, with a tentative D call TRBD1 (6 bases). Germline V lookup: CDR1 LNHNV, CDR2 YYDKDF (reference sequence). Deletions cut 0 bases from V and 7 bases from J, with 22 bases between. The CDR3 sequence is 18 residues long. CDR3 in DNA: TGTGCCACCAGCAGAGACCCCGGGACATCCCTCCTGGGGAATGAGCAGTTCTTC. Protein sequence: CATSRDPGTSLLGNEQFF. Combining the CDR3 with reference TRBV15 and TRBJ2-1 gives the whole variable domain DAMVIQNPRYQVTQFGKPVTLSCSQTLNHNVMYWYQQKSSQAPKLLFHYYDKDFNNEADTPDNFQSRRPNTSFCFLDIRSPGLGDTAMYLCATSRDPGTSLLGNEQFFGPGTRLTVL.

The rearrangement links TRBV7-8 to TRBJ2-5; 10 positions agree with TRBD2. Germline lookup yields CDR1 SGHVS and CDR2 FQNEAQ. The CDR3 has 14 residues. V shed 5 bases, J shed 2 bases, and the junction held 2 bases outside the gene matches. CDR3 amino acids: CASSPSGRQETQYF. DNA for the CDR3: TGTGCCAGCAGCCCTAGCGGGAGACAAGAGACCCAGTACTTC.

The rearrangement links TRBV15 to TRBJ1-1; 7 bases line up with TRBD1. V lost 3 bases to trimming and J lost 0 bases; unmatched junction nucleotides: 1. Germline values: CDR1 LNHNV, CDR2 YYDKDF (reference sequence). The CDR3 spans 14 residues. DNA for the CDR3: TGTGCCACCAGCAGGGGACAGCTGAACACTGAAGCTTTCTTT. This sequence encodes CATSRGQLNTEAFF.

The rearrangement uses TRBV10-1 and TRBJ2-7, with 7 bases matching TRBD2. Germline trimming cut 7 bases from V and 9 bases from J; bases unmatched to any gene: 12. Germline-derived CDR1 and CDR2 are WNHNN and SYGVQD (reference sequence). This CDR3 spans 13 amino acids. CDR3 sequence reads: CASNSPAGEGQYF. The CDR3 coding sequence is TGCGCCAGCAACAGCCCGGCGGGAGAAGGGCAGTACTTC.

The chain recombines TRBV6-9 with TRBJ2-7, with D maybe TRBD2 (5 bases). Trimming cost V 2 bases and J 3 bases, with 8 bases left between them. Germline V gene sequence: CDR1 MNHGY, CDR2 SVAAGI. CDR3 length: 13 residues. The CDR3 is CASSYARDYEQYF. The CDR3 DNA follows: TGTGCCAGCAGTTATGCTCGGGACTACGAGCAGTACTTC.